This T cell receptor (beta chain) was sequenced for a study of blood T cell repertoires in COVID-19. Germline V gene lookup returns CDR1 SGDLS and CDR2 YYNGEE. The CDR3 length is 13 residues. Trimming pared 0 bases from V and 3 bases from J, leaving 6 bases between. Clones were sequenced by immunoSEQ multiplex PCR, and TCRdb holds only the in-frame ones, with some missing. The sample has 150,000 to 200,000 clones; approximately 78% are singletons. The sample holds a few counts of this clone. This chain links TRBV9 with TRBJ1-1; D remains ambiguous. The source of this sequence is a woman at least 80 years old with active or convalescent COVID-19. Sequences were obtained from peripheral blood. CDR3 residues: CASSVVPDTEAFF. CDR3 nucleotide sequence: TGTGCCAGCAGCGTAGTTCCAGACACTGAAGCTTTCTTT. The complete variable domain, with remaining parts taken from reference TRBV9 and TRBJ1-1, reads DSGVTQTPKHLITATGQRVTLRCSPRSGDLSVYWYQQSLDQGLQFLIQYYNGEERAKGNILERFSAQQFPDLHSELNLSSLELGDSALYFCASSVVPDTEAFFGQGTRLTVV.